This record concerns one TCR beta chain sequence. The germline gives CDR1 SGHAT, CDR2 FQNNGV. V was pared by 1 base and J by 0 bases, with 9 bases between. The CDR3 sequence is 15 residues long. The source of the sample is a study of PD-L1 blockade in urothelial cancer. Here immunoSEQ multiplex PCR was the method, and the copy in TCRdb shows in-frame clones only, minus some. The sample lists some 100,000 clones, 91% occurring once. The specimen comprised PBMCs, sampled around atezolizumab (anti-PD-L1) treatment. The source of this sequence is an elderly woman with urothelial cancer. This sequence joins TRBV11-2 and TRBJ2-5, with D tentatively TRBD1 (6 bases). The DNA for the CDR3 is TGTGCCAGCAGCTTAGTCAGGGGCAACCAAGAGACCCAGTACTTC. Translating gives CASSLVRGNQETQYF. The complete variable domain, with remaining parts taken from reference TRBV11-2 and TRBJ2-5, reads EAGVAQSPRYKIIEKRQSVAFWCNPISGHATLYWYQQILGQGPKLLIQFQNNGVVDDSQLPKDRFSAERLKGVDSTLKIQPAKLEDSAVYLCASSLVRGNQETQYFGPGTRLLVL.